The rows below give T cell receptor beta chains drawn from one sample of a study of cytomegalovirus exposure and HLA in healthy donors. Data came from immunoSEQ multiplex PCR; TCRdb stores just in-frame clones and leaves some out. The data show roughly 98,000 clones, roughly four fifths seen once. Sequencing was performed on PBMCs. These TCRs come from a female donor in good health and CMV-seronegative. Each CDR3 is given with its conserved first and last residue. Fields, in order: V gene, clone size, J gene, D gene, CDR3 DNA, CDR3 protein. The D gene is left open where the match is weak. Clone size is shown for a subset of rows, as once, few, many or a class of expanded clone.

>TRBV27|once|TRBJ2-7|-
TGTGCCAGCAGTTCTCCTAGCGGACAGGGCTACGAGCAGTACTTC
CASSSPSGQGYEQYF
>TRBV14|few|TRBJ2-4|TRBD1
TGTGCCAGCAGCCAAGAACAGGGGGCCAAAAACATTCAGTACTTC
CASSQEQGAKNIQYF
>TRBV2|once|TRBJ2-5|-
TGTGCCAGCAGGGGAGGTGGAGGCCAAGAGACCCAGTACTTC
CASRGGGGQETQYF
>TRBV9|-|TRBJ1-1|TRBD1
TGTGCCAGCAGCGCCCAGACAGGGGGCACTGAAGCTTTCTTT
CASSAQTGGTEAFF
>TRBV30|-|TRBJ1-1|-
TGTGCCTGGAGTGTACCAGGGTATGGAACTGAAGCTTTCTTT
CAWSVPGYGTEAFF
>TRBV7-2|-|TRBJ2-1|TRBD2
TGTGCCAGCAGCTTAGATCTAGCGGCAACCCTCTACAATGAGCAGTTCTTC
CASSLDLAATLYNEQFF
>TRBV11-3|-|TRBJ2-7|TRBD2
TGTGCCAGCAGCCCGGGACTAGCCCCCTACGAGCAGTACTTC
CASSPGLAPYEQYF
>TRBV6-4|-|TRBJ1-2|-
TGTGCCAGCAGTGATTCACCCGAGGCAGGGAATGGCTACACCTTC
CASSDSPEAGNGYTF
>TRBV11-2|-|TRBJ1-5|-
TGTGCCAGCAGCTTAGGCGTCAATCAGCCCCAGCATTTT
CASSLGVNQPQHF
>TRBV11-2|-|TRBJ1-5|-
TGTGCCAGCAGCAGTAGCACCTCTGATCAGCCCCAGCATTTT
CASSSSTSDQPQHF
>TRBV19|-|TRBJ2-7|-
TGTGCCAGTAGTATCCGGACTACAAGCTACGAGCAGTACTTC
CASSIRTTSYEQYF
>TRBV28|-|TRBJ2-7|TRBD1
TGTGCCAGCAGTGACAGGGGGCAGAGAGAGCAGTACTTC
CASSDRGQREQYF
>TRBV7-9|once|TRBJ2-7|TRBD2
TGTGCCAGCAGCCGGACTAGCGGGACCGGCTACGAGCAGTACTTC
CASSRTSGTGYEQYF
>TRBV19|-|TRBJ2-7|TRBD1
TGTGCGACAGTAGTCCTGAAGAGAAGAACAGGGGTTTCCTACGAGCAGTACTTC
CATVVLKRRTGVSYEQYF
>TRBV7-6|-|TRBJ1-5|-
TGTGCCAGCAGCTTAATGGGGGGGCCCAATCAGCCCCAGCATTTT
CASSLMGGPNQPQHF
>TRBV20-1|-|TRBJ1-1|TRBD1
TGCAGTGCCGGGACAGGTGAAGCTTTCTTT
CSAGTGEAFF
>TRBV7-7|few|TRBJ2-1|TRBD2
TGTGCTAGCAGCTTAGGCGGGAGTCTGGGTGAGCAGTTCTTC
CASSLGGSLGEQFF
>TRBV11-2|-|TRBJ2-3|-
TGTGCCAGCAGGGCGGGCACAGATACGCAGTATTTT
CASRAGTDTQYF
>TRBV28|-|TRBJ2-3|TRBD2
TGTGCCAGCAGTTCCGGGACTAGCGGGGGGTCGCAGTATTTT
CASSSGTSGGSQYF
>TRBV29-1|-|TRBJ2-6|-
TGCAGCGCCACAGGGGAGGCTGGGGCCAACGTCCTGACTTTC
CSATGEAGANVLTF
>TRBV7-6|-|TRBJ2-1|TRBD2
TGTGCCAGCAGCTCGACTAGCGGAGGTTACAATGAGCAGTTCTTC
CASSSTSGGYNEQFF
>TRBV28|few|TRBJ1-5|-
TGTGCCAGCCTCCAGGGAGGGGTCCCGGGGCCCCAGCATTTT
CASLQGGVPGPQHF
>TRBV6-5|-|TRBJ1-1|-
TGTGCCAGCAGTTACTCGACTGGTGAAGCTTTCTTT
CASSYSTGEAFF
>TRBV5-1|-|TRBJ1-6|-
TGCGCCAGCAGCTACTCGGGGGGCGCCGATTCACCCCTCCACTTT
CASSYSGGADSPLHF
>TRBV28|-|TRBJ2-4|TRBD1
TGTGCCAGCAGTCTCCCGACAGGGAGCGTCCAGTACTTC
CASSLPTGSVQYF
>TRBV6-5|-|TRBJ2-7|-
TGTGCCAGCAAGGCGATACTGACTGGGGAGCAGTACTTC
CASKAILTGEQYF
>TRBV5-1|-|TRBJ2-3|TRBD2
TGCGCCAGCAGGGGCGGACTAGCTTTTGCAGATACGCAGTATTTT
CASRGGLAFADTQYF
>TRBV5-1|few|TRBJ1-1|TRBD1
TGCGCCAGCACGCAAGACGGGACAGTTAACACTGAAGCTTTCTTT
CASTQDGTVNTEAFF
>TRBV29-1|-|TRBJ1-2|-
TGCAGCGTTGCTTCTAACGATTACTATGGCTACACCTTC
CSVASNDYYGYTF
>TRBV19|-|TRBJ2-1|TRBD2
TGTGCCAGTAGTATGACTAGCTTTTCCTACAATGAGCAGTTCTTC
CASSMTSFSYNEQFF
>TRBV19|once|TRBJ2-5|TRBD1
TGTGCCAGTAGTACCGGGACAGGGGGTTTGGAGACCCAGTACTTC
CASSTGTGGLETQYF
>TRBV9|-|TRBJ2-2|-
TGTGCCAGCAGCTCCTGGGGTAGCGGTCTTGCCGGGGAGCTGTTTTTT
CASSSWGSGLAGELFF
>TRBV7-2|-|TRBJ2-3|TRBD1
TGTGCCAGCAGCTCCCCTTGGGTCGACAGGGTGGACACAGATACGCAGTATTTT
CASSSPWVDRVDTDTQYF
>TRBV10-3|-|TRBJ2-1|TRBD1
TGTGCCATCAGCCCCGGCGGCAGGGGGCGAAAGAATGAGCAGTTCTTC
CAISPGGRGRKNEQFF
>TRBV5-6|-|TRBJ2-3|-
TGTGCCAGCAGCCAGGACTTTTACCCCACAGATACGCAGTATTTT
CASSQDFYPTDTQYF
>TRBV5-4|-|TRBJ2-5|TRBD2
TGTGCCAGCAGCCGAGCGGGACCACAAGAGACCCAGTACTTC
CASSRAGPQETQYF
>TRBV4-2|-|TRBJ1-2|TRBD1
TGTGCCAGCAGCCAAGACAGGGGGCTGGGGTATGGCTACACCTTC
CASSQDRGLGYGYTF
>TRBV6-5|few|TRBJ1-2|-
TGTGCCAGCAGTGTAAACTTTAACTATGGCTACACCTTC
CASSVNFNYGYTF
>TRBV19|-|TRBJ2-6|TRBD2
TGTGCCAGTAGTAAGACGGGACTAGCGGGATACTCTGGGGCCAACGTCCTGACTTTC
CASSKTGLAGYSGANVLTF
>TRBV6-5|-|TRBJ1-1|-
TGTGCCAGCAGTTACGACCAGGAGAACACTGAAGCTTTCTTT
CASSYDQENTEAFF
>TRBV5-1|few|TRBJ2-2|-
TGCGCCGCCAGCAGACAGCCGAACACCGGGGAGCTGTTTTTT
CAASRQPNTGELFF
>TRBV14|-|TRBJ2-2|-
TGTGCCAGCAGCCCAAGGGGTACCCTCGAGCACACCGGGGAGCTGTTTTTT
CASSPRGTLEHTGELFF
>TRBV11-2|-|TRBJ1-1|TRBD1
TGTGCCAGCAGCCAGGGGGGTTGGGCTTTCTTT
CASSQGGWAFF
>TRBV9|-|TRBJ1-2|-
TGTGCCAGCAGCACACGGACAGATGGCTACACCTTC
CASSTRTDGYTF
>TRBV5-1|-|TRBJ2-3|TRBD2
TGCGCCAGCAGCTCGGGACTAGCGGGAGCTGGCACAGATACGCAGTATTTT
CASSSGLAGAGTDTQYF
>TRBV5-1|-|TRBJ2-7|-
TGCGCCAGCAGCTTGGTGGACAGTTCCTACGAGCAGTACTTC
CASSLVDSSYEQYF
>TRBV7-2|-|TRBJ2-7|TRBD2
TGTGCCAGCAGCTGGGGCGGCGGGGGAAGCTCCTACGAGCAGTACTTC
CASSWGGGGSSYEQYF
>TRBV11-3|-|TRBJ2-7|-
TGTGCCATCCTGCAGGGGGGCACCTACGAGCAGTACTTC
CAILQGGTYEQYF
>TRBV30|-|TRBJ1-4|-
TGTGCTCAAGAAGGAGCGGAAAAACTGTTTTTT
CAQEGAEKLFF
>TRBV18|few|TRBJ2-7|-
TGTGCCAGCTCACCGGAGACCTACGAGCAGTACTTC
CASSPETYEQYF